This TCR beta chain was identified in a study of Tregs in tolerant kidney transplant recipients. About the research overall: Recipients received nonmyeloablative bone marrow transplants from related graft donors, with transient mixed chimerism.

Trimming removed 2 bases from V and 4 bases from J; junction bases left unmatched: 2. Per the germline V gene, CDR1 is SGHRS and CDR2 is YFSETQ. The CDR3 runs 13 residues. The repertoire was sequenced with immunoSEQ multiplex PCR; TCRdb's copy has only in-frame clones and lacks some. The sample lists around 66,000 clones; roughly 88% were seen once. Comments on this clone: Its target is not known.

The study, taken as a whole, reports: Nucleotide sequences could not be compared across some patients' samples due to primer changes. In tolerant patients, donor-specific Tregs outgrew total Tregs, suggesting antigen-driven expansion.

CD4+CD25+CD127- Tregs, CD4+CD25- non-Tregs, CD4 and CD8 cells were sorted. The clonotype comes from a human donor who received a combined kidney and bone marrow transplant. The rearrangement links TRBV5-1 to TRBJ1-2, with TRBD1 identical over 7 bases. The sequencing used Tregs from blood, collected before the transplant. The CDR3 DNA reads TGCGCCAGCAGCTTTCAGGGGGTCTATGGCTACACCTTC. Translating gives CASSFQGVYGYTF.